This T cell receptor beta chain originates from a study of T cell responses to AZD1222 COVID-19 vaccine. Whole-study findings and limits: Spike-wide vaccine-associated CD4 TCRs dominated at 160-218 and 743-854. Baseline serostatus was positive in only a handful of AZD1222 recipients.

The trim removed 4 bases at V and 0 bases at J, leaving 14 bases unmatched. The CDR3 spans 18 residues. Per germline, CDR1 SEHNR and CDR2 FQNEAQ (reference sequence). Regarding this clone: Antigen specificity is unknown.

The repertoire was sequenced with immunoSEQ multiplex PCR; TCRdb's copy has only in-frame clones and lacks some. This table has roughly 120,000 clones, around 89% appearing once. This chain uses TRBV7-9 with TRBJ1-2; 7 bases align to TRBD1. This material consisted of peripheral blood, taken 28 days after the second AZD1222 dose. This sequence was found in an adult who received the AZD1222 COVID-19 vaccine. CDR3 sequence reads: CASSSYMGTAPTNYGYTF. DNA for the CDR3: TGTGCCAGCAGCTCCTATATGGGGACAGCCCCGACTAACTATGGCTACACCTTC.